The 27 T cell receptor beta chains below were found in one sample sequenced in a study of CD8+CD57+ T cells in acquired aplastic anemia. TCR beta VDJ and CDR3 profiles were obtained from a genomic DNA template. TCRdb re-derived calls from the reads in MiXCR, one entry per CDR3 protein. The repertoire includes 170,000 or so distinct CDR3 sequences, around 60% of them detected once, and about 39% sits in the top ten. In patients chosen for sequencing, flow cytometry had shown CD8+CD57+ cell expansion. The sample taken for sequencing was sorted CD4+, CD8+, or CD8+CD57+ T cells (not recorded which) from PBMCs. Source of these receptors: a human donor with aplastic anemia.

J is TRBJ2-2 and V is TRBV5-6, with D unresolved. Trimming took 4 bases from V and 7 from J, leaving 8 bases between them. The CDR3 contains 12 residues. The V gene's germline CDR1 is SGHDT and CDR2 YYEEEE. The CDR3 sequence is CASSRTVGELFF. The CDR3 DNA is TGTGCCAGCAGCCGTACGGTCGGGGAGCTGTTTTTT.

V is TRBV30 and J is TRBJ2-6, with D perhaps TRBD2 (5 bases). The CDR3 length is 15 residues. Germline loops: CDR1 GTSNPN, CDR2 SVGIG (reference sequence). V was shortened by 2 bases and J by 2 bases, with 10 bases between the two germline ends. Here the CDR3 DNA reads TGTGCCTGGAGTCCGGGGTTAACTGGGGCCAACGTCCTGACTTTC. Translation gives CAWSPGLTGANVLTF.

In its sample, this clonotype was seen a few times. This chain connects TRBV2 to TRBJ1-6; D remains unclear. Germline V gene lookup returns CDR1 SNHLY and CDR2 FYNNEI. This CDR3 is 16 amino acids long. Trimming stripped 4 bases from V and 6 bases from J, with 16 bases between. The CDR3 DNA reads as TGTGCCAGCAGTGGGCAAGGACGGGTGACTAATTCACCCCTCCACTTT. Translated: CASSGQGRVTNSPLHF.

The chain couples TRBV5-1 to TRBJ2-6; D gene uncertain. V dropped 0 bases and J dropped 4 bases, with 5 bases sitting between them. The germline V gene has CDR1 SGHRS and CDR2 YFSETQ. The CDR3 length is 14 residues. DNA for the CDR3: TGCGCCAGCAGCTTGGAACAGGGGGCCAACGTCCTGACTTTC. Protein: CASSLEQGANVLTF.

V usage is TRBV10-2 and J usage is TRBJ1-1; no firm D call. The CDR3 extends over 12 amino acids. The germline V gene encodes CDR1 WSHSY and CDR2 SAAADI. The germline V and J ends were trimmed by 8 bases and 7 bases, with 14 bases remaining between them. This chain's CDR3 is CASSPENLEAFF. In DNA, the CDR3 is TGCGCCAGCTCCCCCGAGAATCTTGAAGCTTTCTTT.

This chain links TRBV25-1 with TRBJ2-3; D is ambiguous. V was trimmed by 7 bases and J by 1 base, leaving 9 bases between them. Germline CDR1 MGHDK, CDR2 SYGVNS. CDR3 length: 13 residues. The CDR3 protein is CASKAVGTDTQYF. CDR3 in DNA: TGTGCCAGCAAGGCTGTCGGCACAGATACGCAGTATTTT.

The chain uses TRBV5-6 and TRBJ1-2; 7 nucleotides match TRBD1. Germline V gene sequence: CDR1 SGHDT, CDR2 YYEEEE. Losses at the gene ends were 0 bases for V and 6 bases for J; bases not matched to a gene: 5. This CDR3 is 14 amino acids long. The DNA for the CDR3 is TGTGCCAGCAGCTTGGGGACAGGATACAATGGCTACACCTTC. It encodes CASSLGTGYNGYTF. The entire variable domain, with the rest obtained from reference TRBV5-6 and TRBJ1-2, is as follows: DAGVTQSPTHLIKTRGQQVTLRCSPKSGHDTVSWYQQALGQGPQFIFQYYEEEERQRGNFPDRFSGHQFPNYSSELNVNALLLGDSALYLCASSLGTGYNGYTFGSGTRLTVV.

The chain recombines TRBV7-9 with TRBJ2-7; TRBD1 aligns across 10 bases. After removal of 2 bases from V and 2 bases from J, the junction contained 6 bases not matched to a gene. CDR3 length equals 16 residues. Per germline, CDR1 SEHNR and CDR2 FQNEAQ (reference sequence). As DNA, the CDR3 is TGTGCCAGCAGCTTACCCCCGGGACAGGGGCCCTACGAGCAGTACTTC. Translating it yields CASSLPPGQGPYEQYF.

V is TRBV7-2 and J is TRBJ2-7; a possible D gene is TRBD2 (7 bases). The V gene lost 5 bases and the J gene lost 5 bases, with 13 bases spanning the gap. The CDR3 is 13 amino acids. The V gene's germline CDR1 is SGHTA and CDR2 FQGNSA. The CDR3 nucleotides read TGTGCCAGCAGCAGTACGGGGGGCAACGAGCAGTACTTC. Its protein is CASSSTGGNEQYF. Variable domain in full (rest from reference TRBV7-2 and TRBJ2-7): GAGVSQSPSNKVTEKGKDVELRCDPISGHTALYWYRQSLGQGLEFLIYFQGNSAPDKSGLPSDRFSAERTGGSVSTLTIQRTQQEDSAVYLCASSSTGGNEQYFGPGTRLTVT.

The chain links TRBV20-1 to TRBJ2-5; TRBD1 agrees at 7 bases. Germline V CDR1 and CDR2: DFQATT, SNEGSKA (reference sequence). The CDR3 totals 13 residues. Unmatched junction bases numbered 7, after V lost 5 bases and J lost 4 bases. CDR3 amino acids: CSADLNRGETQYF. For the CDR3, the DNA is TGCAGTGCTGATCTGAACAGGGGAGAGACCCAGTACTTC.

The chain joins TRBV7-9 to TRBJ2-5, with D unclear. The ends were cut back, 7 bases at V and 5 bases at J, with 14 bases in the middle. The CDR3 extends over 13 amino acids. From germline, CDR1 is SEHNR and CDR2 FQNEAQ (reference sequence). The CDR3 coding sequence is TGTGCCAGCACCCCGCCGGGTGGGGAGACCCAGTACTTC. This translates into CASTPPGGETQYF.

Ten or more counts support this clonotype. The chain carries TRBV15 and TRBJ1-2; D remains unclear. The CDR3 totals 16 residues. V lost 5 bases, J lost 0 bases, and 16 bases lay in between. Germline V gene data show CDR1 as LNHNV and CDR2 as YYDKDF (reference sequence). The chain's CDR3 is CATSGSDGFTNYGYTF. The DNA for the CDR3 is TGTGCCACCAGCGGCTCGGACGGATTTACTAACTATGGCTACACCTTC. Filled out from reference TRBV15 and TRBJ1-2, the complete variable domain reads DAMVIQNPRYQVTQFGKPVTLSCSQTLNHNVMYWYQQKSSQAPKLLFHYYDKDFNNEADTPDNFQSRRPNTSFCFLDIRSPGLGDTAMYLCATSGSDGFTNYGYTFGSGTRLTVV.

This clonotype has at least ten counts. The chain is built from TRBV13 and TRBJ1-2; the D gene is possibly TRBD1 (5 bases). The length of the CDR3 is 14 residues. CDR1 PRHDT and CDR2 FYEKMQ come from the germline V gene (reference sequence). Deletions cut 6 bases from V and 4 bases from J, with 15 bases between. CDR3 protein: CASSLRGGFYGYTF. CDR3 DNA: TGTGCCAGCAGTTTACGGGGGGGTTTCTATGGCTACACCTTC.

The chain combines TRBV7-2 with TRBJ2-7; TRBD2 aligns across 8 bases. Germline CDR1 reads SGHTA; CDR2 reads FQGNSA. The CDR3 consists of 14 residues. Unmatched junction bases numbered 5, after V lost 3 bases and J lost 4 bases. CDR3 protein: CASSFSGGAYEQYF. DNA of the CDR3: TGTGCCAGCAGCTTCAGCGGGGGAGCATACGAGCAGTACTTC.

This clonotype was observed a handful of times. As DNA, the CDR3 is TGTGCCAGCAACGCGGCCGGGGCCGATACGCAGTATTTT. It encodes CASNAAGADTQYF. This chain joins TRBV7-9 and TRBJ2-3; D may match TRBD1 or TRBD2 (5 bases each). Germline V gives CDR1 SEHNR, CDR2 FQNEAQ (reference sequence). V was pared by 7 bases and J by 6 bases, with 14 bases between. The CDR3 is 13 residues long.

This chain uses TRBV15 with TRBJ2-6, with 7 bases aligning to TRBD1. The CDR3 sequence is 16 residues long. Germline V gene sequence: CDR1 LNHNV, CDR2 YYDKDF (reference sequence). The junction had 4 bases not matched to a gene; V was cut back by 4 bases and J by 1 base. CDR3 DNA sequence: TGTGCCACCAGCACAGTACAGGGGTCTGGGGCCAACGTCCTGACTTTC. It is translated as CATSTVQGSGANVLTF.

This clonotype was observed a handful of times. The rearrangement links TRBV19 to TRBJ2-1; 11 bases are shared with TRBD2. V lost 10 bases, J lost 8 bases, and 13 bases stayed unmatched. The germline CDR1 and CDR2 sequences are LNHDA and SQIVND (reference sequence). The CDR3 has 15 residues. The CDR3 sequence is CATQGLAASMDEQFF. Written as DNA, the CDR3 is TGTGCCACCCAGGGACTAGCGGCCTCCATGGATGAGCAGTTCTTC.

On this clonotype: A clone one base away is much larger, so this may be a read error. The rearrangement links TRBV7-9 to TRBJ2-1; weak D call: TRBD2 (7 bases). Germline V gene sequence: CDR1 SEHNR, CDR2 FQNEAQ (reference sequence). The V end lost 5 bases, the J end lost 5 bases, and 16 bases lay between the germline ends. The CDR3 contains 15 residues. The CDR3 region has the DNA TGTGCCAGCAGCCTTAGGGGGGGGCCCCACAATGAGCAGTTCTTC. Protein: CASSLRGGPHNEQFF. Combining the CDR3 with reference TRBV7-9 and TRBJ2-1 gives the whole variable domain DTGVSQNPRHKITKRGQNVTFRCDPISEHNRLYWYRQTLGQGPEFLTYFQNEAQLEKSRLLSDRFSAERPKGSFSTLEIQRTEQGDSAMYLCASSLRGGPHNEQFFGPGTRLTVL.

This chain links TRBV2 with TRBJ2-3; 8 bases align to TRBD2. Germline V lookup: CDR1 SNHLY, CDR2 FYNNEI. The CDR3 extends over 15 amino acids. The trim removed 6 bases at V and 0 bases at J, leaving 5 bases unmatched. In nucleotides, the CDR3 is TGTGCCAGCAGCTATGGACTAGCTAGCACAGATACGCAGTATTTT. This sequence encodes CASSYGLASTDTQYF. The complete variable domain, with remaining parts taken from reference TRBV2 and TRBJ2-3, reads EPEVTQTPSHQVTQMGQEVILRCVPISNHLYFYWYRQILGQKVEFLVSFYNNEISEKSEIFDDQFSVERPDGSNFTLKIRSTKLEDSAMYFCASSYGLASTDTQYFGPGTRLTVL.

This clonotype showed up just once. The gene calls are TRBV2 and TRBJ2-5, with TRBD1 matching over 7 bases. The CDR3 covers 13 residues. V was pared by 7 bases and J by 2 bases, with 4 bases of the junction left unmatched. Germline V CDR1 and CDR2: SNHLY, FYNNEI. For the CDR3, the DNA is TGTGCCAGCAAGGGACAGATTCAAGAGACCCAGTACTTC. It codes for CASKGQIQETQYF.

The V call is TRBV2, the J call TRBJ1-6; 10 bases are a match to TRBD1. The CDR3 is 15 residues long. J gave up 13 bases and V 6 bases, and 12 bases lay outside the gene matches. From germline, CDR1 is SNHLY and CDR2 FYNNEI. CDR3 amino acids: CASRLDRGGNQPLHF. DNA of the CDR3: TGTGCCAGCAGGTTGGACAGGGGGGGGAATCAGCCCCTCCACTTT. The variable domain in full, completed from reference TRBV2 and TRBJ1-6, reads EPEVTQTPSHQVTQMGQEVILRCVPISNHLYFYWYRQILGQKVEFLVSFYNNEISEKSEIFDDQFSVERPDGSNFTLKIRSTKLEDSAMYFCASRLDRGGNQPLHFGNGTRLTVT.

This chain joins TRBV7-9 and TRBJ2-2; tentative D call: TRBD1 (5 bases). V was cut by 5 bases and J by 4 bases, with 17 bases left in between. The CDR3 spans 16 residues. Looked up from germline, CDR1 is SEHNR and CDR2 is FQNEAQ (reference sequence). The CDR3 nucleotides are TGTGCCAGCAGCCCAGTACTCGTAGGGGTCACCGGGGAGCTGTTTTTT. This gives the protein CASSPVLVGVTGELFF.

The chain combines TRBV10-3 with TRBJ1-5, with no clear D. CDR1 is ENHRY, CDR2 SYGVKD, per germline. The V end lost 2 bases, the J end lost 11 bases, and 10 bases lay between the germline ends. CDR3 length equals 12 residues. CDR3 loop: CAISENRLTQHF. CDR3 nucleotides: TGTGCCATCAGTGAGAATAGGTTGACCCAGCATTTT.

The chain links TRBV12-3 or TRBV12-4 to TRBJ2-2, with 7 bases that match TRBD1. Trimming cost V 3 bases and J 11 bases; bases outside gene matches: 3. This CDR3 contains 12 residues. The chain's CDR3 is CASSLRQGELFF. DNA for the CDR3: TGTGCCAGCAGTTTGAGACAGGGAGAGCTGTTTTTT.

The CDR3 loop reads CSATGPGDEQYF. Here the CDR3 DNA reads TGCAGTGCTACAGGGCCGGGGGACGAGCAGTACTTC. The V gene is TRBV20-1, the J gene TRBJ2-7; TRBD2 might be the D (6 bases). Germline V CDR1 and CDR2: DFQATT, SNEGSKA (reference sequence). The CDR3 is made up of 12 amino acids. The V gene lost 4 bases and the J gene lost 5 bases, with 12 bases spanning the gap.

This clonotype was counted a few times. Compared with germline, one end of the junction differs, possibly owing to a read error. The rearrangement links TRBV7-9 to TRBJ1-1; D gene ambiguous. CDR1 and CDR2 (germline): SEHNR, FQNEAQ (reference sequence). The CDR3 consists of 13 residues. CDR3 sequence (DNA): TGTGCTAGCAGCATCAACAAGAACACTGAAGCTTTCTTT. This gives the protein CASSINKNTEAFF.

At least ten counts were recorded for this clonotype. V gene TRBV7-9 combines with J gene TRBJ1-2; D call uncertain. Deletions cut 5 bases from V and 6 bases from J, with 10 bases between. Germline V gene lookup returns CDR1 SEHNR and CDR2 FQNEAQ (reference sequence). The CDR3 spans 12 residues. The CDR3 DNA sequence: TGTGCCAGCAGCCCATTCCGGAATGGCTACACCTTC. Its protein is CASSPFRNGYTF.